Sequencing of this T cell receptor beta chain was carried out in a study of cytomegalovirus exposure and HLA in healthy donors. To note about this clone: What it recognizes is unknown.

Study results and caveats: While the bulk of TCR sequences proved rare, some public TCRs turned up in many donors. Reports indicate that TCR beta sequences accurately predicted the HLA-A and HLA-B alleles of most subjects.

PCR used 60 Vbeta primers and 13 Jbeta primers. Repertoires were generated with immunoSEQ multiplex PCR, while TCRdb's copy carries only in-frame clones and drops some. The sample carries approximately 110,000 clones, roughly 79% recorded once. The V and J ends lost 4 bases and 4 bases, in that order; junction bases with no gene match: 8. The germline V gene encodes CDR1 MDHEN and CDR2 SYDVKM. This CDR3 is 16 amino acids long. The source material was PBMCs. The receptor's source is a male donor in good health and CMV-seronegative. The rearrangement uses TRBV28 and TRBJ2-2; 8 bases line up with TRBD1. The CDR3 bases are TGTGCCAGCAGTTCCGGACAGGGAGTAAGCACCGGGGAGCTGTTTTTT. Its translation: CASSSGQGVSTGELFF.